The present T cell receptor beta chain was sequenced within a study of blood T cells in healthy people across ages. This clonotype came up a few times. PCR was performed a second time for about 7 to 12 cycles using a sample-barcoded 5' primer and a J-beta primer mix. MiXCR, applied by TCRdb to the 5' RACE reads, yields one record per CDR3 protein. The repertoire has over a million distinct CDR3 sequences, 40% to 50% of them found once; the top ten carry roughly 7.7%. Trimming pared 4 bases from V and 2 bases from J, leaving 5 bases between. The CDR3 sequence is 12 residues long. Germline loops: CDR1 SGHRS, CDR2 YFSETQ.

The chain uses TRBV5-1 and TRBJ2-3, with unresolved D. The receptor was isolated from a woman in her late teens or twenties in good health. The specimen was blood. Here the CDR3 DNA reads TGCGCCAGCAGCGAATACACAGATACGCAGTATTTT. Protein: CASSEYTDTQYF.